A single sample gave rise to the 26 T cell receptor beta chains below, sequenced in a study of blood T cell repertoires in COVID-19. The table came from immunoSEQ multiplex PCR; TCRdb's copy has only in-frame clones and leaves some out. The top ten hold 0.9% to 1.1% of the sample, which has about 370,000 clones, around 89% seen once. The sequenced sample was PBMCs or T cells enriched from blood (not recorded which). These receptors came from a man between 18 and 35 years old who had recovered from COVID-19.

V is TRBV12-5 and J is TRBJ1-4, with TRBD1 matching over 8 bases. V dropped 9 bases and J dropped 5; count of bases not matched to a gene: 8. There are 14 residues in the CDR3. The germline CDR1 and CDR2 sequences are LGHNT and FRNRAP. The CDR3 loop reads CASRPGQENEKLFF. In DNA, the CDR3 is TGTGCTAGCCGCCCGGGACAGGAGAATGAAAAACTGTTTTTT.

The chain carries TRBV28 and TRBJ1-2, with D maybe TRBD1 (6 bases). Trimming shortened V by 6 bases and J by 2 bases, and 16 bases separated the two germline ends. This CDR3 contains 15 residues. CDR1 and CDR2 from the germline V gene are MDHEN and SYDVKM. CDR3 amino acids: CASSYPGQPNYGYTF. The CDR3 nucleotides read TGTGCCAGCAGCTACCCCGGACAGCCAAACTATGGCTACACCTTC.

This chain uses TRBV6-2 or TRBV6-3 with TRBJ2-5, with D uncertain. V was cut by 3 bases and J by 2 bases, with 16 bases left in between. In germline, CDR1 is MNHEY, CDR2 SVGEGT. CDR3 length: 16 amino acids. CDR3 sequence: CASSYEVLVGQETQYF. DNA of the CDR3: TGTGCCAGCAGTTATGAGGTCCTAGTTGGACAAGAGACCCAGTACTTC.

CDR3 in amino acids: CASSLEPGLPYEQYF. DNA of the CDR3: TGTGCCAGCAGCTTGGAGCCAGGGCTACCCTACGAGCAGTACTTC. This chain links TRBV5-4 with TRBJ2-7, with D possibly TRBD1 on 5 matching bases. The CDR3 extends over 15 amino acids. Germline values: CDR1 SGHNT, CDR2 YYREEE (reference sequence). V dropped 0 bases and J dropped 2 bases, with 12 bases sitting between them.

Note on this clone: Distinct nucleotide sequences in the sample also encode this CDR3. This sequence joins TRBV19 and TRBJ1-5, with D perhaps TRBD1 (5 bases). V was pared by 5 bases and J by 5 bases, with 13 bases between. Germline values: CDR1 LNHDA, CDR2 SQIVND (reference sequence). The CDR3 extends over 14 amino acids. In nucleotides, the CDR3 is TGTGCCAGTAGTCCGAGGAGGGGCGATCAGCCCCAGCATTTT. This sequence encodes CASSPRRGDQPQHF.

The sample holds a few counts of this clone. The gene calls are TRBV7-2 and TRBJ1-3; the match to TRBD1 covers 7 bases. Germline loops: CDR1 SGHTA, CDR2 FQGNSA. The junction had 7 bases not matched to a gene; V was cut back by 4 bases and J by 4 bases. The CDR3 covers 15 residues. The CDR3 bases are TGTGCCAGCAGCTCTGACACAGGGGCAGGAAACACCATATATTTT. Protein: CASSSDTGAGNTIYF.

The J gene is TRBJ2-3, the V gene TRBV9; 11 bases fit TRBD2. Germline lookup yields CDR1 SGDLS and CDR2 YYNGEE. The CDR3 contains 17 residues. Unmatched junction bases numbered 10, after V lost 4 bases and J lost 3 bases. The DNA for the CDR3 is TGTGCCAGCAGCCCCTTTCGGGCTAGCGGGGGGACAGATACGCAGTATTTT. This translates into CASSPFRASGGTDTQYF. Full variable domain (remainder filled in from reference TRBV9 and TRBJ2-3): DSGVTQTPKHLITATGQRVTLRCSPRSGDLSVYWYQQSLDQGLQFLIQYYNGEERAKGNILERFSAQQFPDLHSELNLSSLELGDSALYFCASSPFRASGGTDTQYFGPGTRLTVL.

The chain employs TRBV19 and TRBJ2-7; 13 nucleotides agree with TRBD2. This CDR3 region has 15 residues. J was trimmed by 7 bases and V by 3 bases; bases with no gene match: 6. Per the germline V gene, CDR1 is LNHDA and CDR2 is SQIVND (reference sequence). The CDR3 DNA reads TGTGCCAGTAGTATCGGACTAGCGGGAGTAGTTGAGCAGTACTTC. Residues: CASSIGLAGVVEQYF.

The V gene is TRBV18, the J gene TRBJ2-3, with D uncertain. Germline loops: CDR1 KGHSH, CDR2 LQKENI. Trimming removed 2 bases at V and 6 bases at J, with 3 bases between. The CDR3 covers 11 residues. Here the CDR3 reads CASSPADTQYF. The CDR3 nucleotides read TGTGCCAGCTCACCAGCGGATACGCAGTATTTT.

This clone was observed once. The chain uses TRBV5-1 and TRBJ1-2; 9 nucleotides agree with TRBD1. The CDR3 sequence is 16 residues long. The V gene end was trimmed by 4 bases and the J gene end by 1 base; junction bases not matched to a gene: 8. CDR1 SGHRS and CDR2 YFSETQ come from the germline V gene. CDR3 in DNA: TGCGCCAGCAGCCGCGGGACAGGGTACGGTAACTATGGCTACACCTTC. As protein: CASSRGTGYGNYGYTF.

V usage is TRBV2 and J usage is TRBJ2-2; 8 nucleotides line up with TRBD1. V lost 6 bases, J lost 6 bases, and 3 bases stayed unmatched. The length of the CDR3 is 13 residues. Germline values: CDR1 SNHLY, CDR2 FYNNEI. In nucleotides, the CDR3 is TGTGCCAGCAGAGAACAGGGGGCCGGGGAGCTGTTTTTT. Protein product: CASREQGAGELFF.

The chain links TRBV27 to TRBJ2-3, with a tentative D call TRBD1 (6 bases). The germline CDR1 and CDR2 sequences are MNHEY and SMNVEV (reference sequence). Trimming removed 2 bases at V and 4 bases at J, with 31 bases between. The CDR3 is 21 amino acids. The CDR3 spells CASSLTGYRGSKGPAADTQYF. In DNA, the CDR3 is TGTGCCAGCAGTTTAACGGGATATAGGGGGAGTAAAGGCCCTGCCGCAGATACGCAGTATTTT.

V is TRBV5-6 and J is TRBJ1-1; 8 nucleotides align to TRBD1. The V and J ends lost 4 bases and 1 base, in that order; junction bases with no gene match: 6. Germline assignment: CDR1 SGHDT and CDR2 YYEEEE. This CDR3 is 15 amino acids long. CDR3: CASSRLDRANTEAFF. CDR3 nucleotide sequence: TGTGCCAGCAGCCGGTTGGACAGGGCGAACACTGAAGCTTTCTTT.

This chain connects TRBV9 to TRBJ2-7; weak D call: TRBD1 (6 bases). V lost 4 bases and J lost 1, with 18 bases in between. Germline CDR1 and CDR2: SGDLS and YYNGEE. The CDR3 runs to 16 residues. The CDR3 coding sequence is TGTGCCAGCAGCCCTTTGGCGACAGGTTCATCCTACGAGCAGTACTTC. Its protein product is CASSPLATGSSYEQYF.

This clone is a singleton in its sample. The genes are TRBV14 and TRBJ2-2; D gene ambiguous. V lost 4 bases and J lost 5, with 14 bases in between. Germline assignment: CDR1 SGHDN and CDR2 FVKESK. The CDR3 extends over 15 amino acids. Here the CDR3 reads CASSPQLIATGELFF. Written as DNA, the CDR3 is TGTGCCAGCAGCCCACAGTTGATCGCGACCGGGGAGCTGTTTTTT.

The genes are TRBV29-1 and TRBJ2-3, with D possibly TRBD1 on 5 matching bases. This CDR3 comprises 14 residues. V was trimmed by 6 bases and J by 6 bases, leaving 19 bases between them. Germline CDR1 SQVTM, CDR2 ANQGSEA. CDR3 bases: TGCAGCGTCGATCTTGGGGCTAACGGGGATACGCAGTATTTT. Translating gives CSVDLGANGDTQYF.

The gene calls are TRBV7-9 and TRBJ1-1; TRBD1 matches at 9 bases. The CDR3 consists of 16 residues. Trimming at V came to 4 bases and at J to 4 bases, leaving 10 bases not matched to a gene. Germline-derived CDR1 and CDR2 are SEHNR and FQNEAQ (reference sequence). As DNA, the CDR3 is TGTGCCAGCAGCTCCAAGACAGGGGGTTCGAGCACTGAAGCTTTCTTT. Amino acids: CASSSKTGGSSTEAFF.

A single count supports this clone. This chain links TRBV6-5 with TRBJ1-2; the match to TRBD1 covers 11 bases. V shed 7 bases, J shed 7 bases, and the junction held 2 bases outside the gene matches. The CDR3 consists of 12 residues. Germline CDR1 reads MNHEY; CDR2 reads SVGAGI. In DNA form, the CDR3 reads TGTGCCAGCATCGGACAGGGGGCTGGCTACACCTTC. It encodes CASIGQGAGYTF.

The gene calls are TRBV7-9 and TRBJ2-2; D is possibly TRBD2 (6 bases). The CDR3 sequence is 16 residues long. From germline, CDR1 is SEHNR and CDR2 FQNEAQ (reference sequence). V lost 4 bases, J lost 3 bases, and 15 bases lay in between. DNA of the CDR3: TGTGCCAGCAGCTCATCCGGGACTTCCTACACCGGGGAGCTGTTTTTT. It specifies CASSSSGTSYTGELFF. Using reference TRBV7-9 and TRBJ2-2 for the parts outside the CDR3, the full variable domain is DTGVSQNPRHKITKRGQNVTFRCDPISEHNRLYWYRQTLGQGPEFLTYFQNEAQLEKSRLLSDRFSAERPKGSFSTLEIQRTEQGDSAMYLCASSSSGTSYTGELFFGEGSRLTVL.

The V call is TRBV12-2, the J call TRBJ2-7; TRBD2 is the table's D call and was not checked against the DNA. TRBV12-2 is tagged as a pseudogene. The CDR3 sequence is 16 residues long. The CDR3 reads CASRLRGTSGDCGQYF. DNA of the CDR3: TGTGCAAGTCGCTTACGAGGGACTAGCGGTGATTGCGGGCAGTACTTC.

This chain uses TRBV6-5 with TRBJ2-5, with TRBD2 matching over 10 bases. The CDR3 totals 13 residues. With V trimmed by 9 bases and J by 2 bases, 3 bases remained unmatched. CDR1 is MNHEY, CDR2 SVGAGI, per germline. CDR3 protein: CASSGGYQETQYF. CDR3 sequence (DNA): TGTGCCAGTAGCGGGGGGTATCAAGAGACCCAGTACTTC.

The rearrangement links TRBV18 to TRBJ2-7, with a tentative D call TRBD2 (7 bases). This CDR3 region has 15 residues. Germline V CDR1 and CDR2: KGHSH, LQKENI. Deletions cut 0 bases from V and 5 bases from J, with 14 bases between. The CDR3 bases are TGTGCCAGCTCACCACCGAATGCGGGGGCTCACGAGCAGTACTTC. It specifies CASSPPNAGAHEQYF.

The chain joins TRBV12-5 to TRBJ2-3; possible D gene TRBD2, 6 bases. The CDR3 runs to 14 residues. V dropped 4 bases and J dropped 1 base, with 9 bases sitting between them. Germline assignment: CDR1 LGHNT and CDR2 FRNRAP. CDR3 loop: CASGSWGGTDTQYF. CDR3 sequence (DNA): TGTGCTAGTGGTTCGTGGGGGGGCACAGATACGCAGTATTTT.

This rearrangement joins TRBV30 to TRBJ1-4; 8 bases are shared with TRBD1. V trimming: 5 bases; J trimming: 7 bases; junction bases outside the gene matches: 3. The CDR3 extends over 12 amino acids. The germline V gene has CDR1 GTSNPN and CDR2 SVGIG (reference sequence). DNA of the CDR3: TGTGCCTGGGCTGGACAGGGTGAAAAACTGTTTTTT. Translation: CAWAGQGEKLFF.

The chain carries TRBV5-1 and TRBJ1-1; D is uncertain. CDR1 is SGHRS and CDR2 is YFSETQ in the germline V gene. V was pared by 1 base and J by 7 bases, with 8 bases between. The CDR3 sequence is 12 residues long. The CDR3 DNA reads as TGCGCCAGCAGCTTGCCCCACAATGAAGCTTTCTTT. This sequence encodes CASSLPHNEAFF.

This sequence joins TRBV9 and TRBJ1-1; maybe TRBD1 (5 bases). Trimming pared 2 bases from V and 3 bases from J, leaving 5 bases between. The V gene's germline CDR1 is SGDLS and CDR2 YYNGEE. This CDR3 spans 12 amino acids. The CDR3, as DNA: TGTGCCAGCAGCGTCAGGGACACTGAAGCTTTCTTT. It codes for CASSVRDTEAFF.